This TCR beta chain was captured by sequencing in a study of blood T cells in healthy people across ages. Findings and limits, study-wide: Older age coincided with a roughly linear decline in TCR beta diversity per million T cells.

This clonotype was counted a few times. Its cognate antigen is unknown. Donor samples were obtained from healthy Caucasian individuals from Russia, aged 6 to 90. V lost 5 bases and J lost 4, with 17 bases in between. Germline lookup yields CDR1 SEHNR and CDR2 FQNEAQ (reference sequence). CDR3 length: 15 residues. A J-beta primer mix and a sample-barcoded 5' primer were used in a second PCR of roughly 6 to 12 cycles. TCRdb analysed the 5' RACE reads with MiXCR anew, one entry per CDR3 protein. Of 1.5 million to 2 million distinct CDR3 sequences in the sample, over 25% were seen once. The specimen sequenced was blood. The V and J genes are TRBV7-9 and TRBJ1-2, with TRBD1 as a possible D gene (6 bases). This receptor was taken from a woman in her twenties or thirties in good health. The CDR3 sequence is CASSETVDRAYGYTF. For the CDR3, the DNA is TGTGCCAGCAGCGAAACCGTGGACAGAGCCTATGGCTACACCTTC.